This T cell receptor (beta chain) was documented in a study of T cells in Graves' hyperthyroidism and ophthalmopathy. V was cut by 0 bases and J by 8 bases, with 6 bases left in between. Looked up from germline, CDR1 is SGHRS and CDR2 is YFSETQ. This CDR3 has 12 residues. Amplification targeted TCR beta CDR3 regions from RNA transcripts. The TCR CDR3 was amplified in a first-round RT-PCR using the HTBI primer set. TCRdb ran MiXCR on the multiplex PCR reads and lists one entry per CDR3 protein. The repertoire includes 95,000 to 110,000 distinct CDR3 sequences, around a sixth of them detected once, and under 45% sits in the top ten. Hyperthyroidism had been newly diagnosed in patients aged 18 to 65, and its duration was under 2 months. The source of the PBMCs was roughly 10 ml of fresh peripheral blood. General study findings and limits: For ophthalmopathy, model prediction preceded onset by a median 6.5 months. The majority of expanded thyroid clonotypes above 0.001 also appeared in blood.

This clonotype was seen many times. The antigen remains undetermined. The J gene is TRBJ2-1, the V gene TRBV5-1; D not certain. Material: blood. This TCR came from a woman between 45 and 60 years old with Graves' hyperthyroidism. CDR3 coding DNA: TGCGCCAGCAGCTTGGGGTTCTATGAGCAGTTCTTC. Translation gives CASSLGFYEQFF. Full variable domain (rest looked up from reference TRBV5-1 and TRBJ2-1): KAGVTQTPRYLIKTRGQQVTLSCSPISGHRSVSWYQQTPGQGLQFLFEYFSETQRNKGNFPGRFSGRQFSNSRSEMNVSTLELGDSALYLCASSLGFYEQFFGPGTRLTVL.